This section outlines one T cell receptor (beta chain) sequence together with its context. The target antigen is unknown. These data belong to a study of siplizumab effects on memory and regulatory T cells. General study points: A mean of approximately 70% of mappable alloreactive CD4+ clones were Treg-derived with siplizumab, compared with roughly 27% in controls. The authors mapped only a minor fraction of alloreactive clones to unstimulated subsets. Memory cells seemed less diverse than naive T cells, which also seemed major contributors to the alloresponse.

Produced via immunoSEQ multiplex PCR; TCRdb's table is partial and in-frame only. This table holds roughly 92,000 clones, 94% found once. V was cut by 8 bases and J by 2 bases, with 18 bases left in between. Germline loops: CDR1 SQVTM, CDR2 ANQGSEA. The CDR3 spans 14 residues. The V call is TRBV29-1, the J call TRBJ1-1; D uncertain. Sequencing was performed on non-Treg CD4+ T cells sorted from blood. This clonotype was sampled from a human donor in good health. The CDR3 nucleotides read TGCAGCTCTCAGATGGCAGGCTACAACACTGAAGCTTTCTTT. Protein: CSSQMAGYNTEAFF.